This TCR beta chain was identified during a study of blood T cell repertoires in COVID-19. Study-level information: Sources were T cells, B-cell-depleted T cells, or PBMCs; the material itself was cDNA or gDNA.

This clone has more than one count but fewer than ten. Authors' analysis steps: Nucleated cell number was recorded as an estimate derived from reference gene primer amplification. The protocol was immunoSEQ multiplex PCR, while the TCRdb copy is restricted to in-frame clones and leaves out a portion. V, J and clone size derive from that table, while D and trimming were established from the DNA sequence. The sample lists roughly 170,000 clones, more than 75% seen once, with roughly 17% in the top ten. Participants were aged roughly 18 to 90 years from about two dozen US areas. In assigning cohorts, the study relied on participant-reported clinical history. The sequence was collected from a woman aged 45-59 years who had recovered from COVID-19. Sequencing was performed on PBMCs or T cells enriched from blood (not recorded which).

CDR3 in amino acids: CATGVTSGPYNEQFF. As DNA, the CDR3 is TGTGCCACAGGAGTGACTAGCGGGCCGTACAATGAGCAGTTCTTC. The rearrangement uses TRBV19 and TRBJ2-1; 10 bases line up with TRBD2. Germline V gives CDR1 LNHDA, CDR2 SQIVND (reference sequence). The length of the CDR3 is 15 residues. V was clipped by 10 bases and J by 4 bases; unmatched bases: 10.